These 10 T cell receptor beta chains were sequenced from one sample in a study of blood T cell repertoires in COVID-19. Sequenced by immunoSEQ multiplex PCR; TCRdb stores in-frame clones only, minus some. Among over 50,000 clones, around 85% were seen once, and the ten largest hold more than 12%. The sample taken for sequencing was peripheral blood. The receptor set was obtained from a human donor in a cohort sampled during active COVID-19.

The chain links TRBV10-2 to TRBJ2-3; D is possibly TRBD2 (5 bases). Trimming stripped 8 bases from V and 4 bases from J, with 19 bases between. This CDR3 is built from 15 residues. The germline V gene has CDR1 WSHSY and CDR2 SAAADI. The CDR3 DNA is TGCGCCAGCGGAGAGCGGACCACCTTTTCAGATACGCAGTATTTT. Amino acid sequence: CASGERTTFSDTQYF.

V is TRBV12-3 or TRBV12-4 and J is TRBJ2-3; D gene uncertain. The CDR3 length is 12 residues. V was trimmed by 6 bases and J by 5 bases, leaving 9 bases between them. The CDR3 reads CASSLVGDTQYF. The CDR3 nucleotides read TGTGCCAGCAGCCTAGTTGGAGATACGCAGTATTTT.

This chain uses TRBV2 with TRBJ2-7; 11 nucleotides line up with TRBD1. The CDR3 has 15 residues. Germline V CDR1 and CDR2: SNHLY, FYNNEI. The junction had 7 bases not matched to a gene; V was cut back by 4 bases and J by 5 bases. The chain's CDR3 is CASSAWTGGMNEQYF. The DNA for the CDR3 is TGTGCCAGCAGTGCCTGGACAGGGGGCATGAACGAGCAGTACTTC. Drawing the rest from reference TRBV2 and TRBJ2-7, the complete variable domain is EPEVTQTPSHQVTQMGQEVILRCVPISNHLYFYWYRQILGQKVEFLVSFYNNEISEKSEIFDDQFSVERPDGSNFTLKIRSTKLEDSAMYFCASSAWTGGMNEQYFGPGTRLTVT.

The V gene is TRBV5-1, the J gene TRBJ1-1, with 7 bases fitting TRBD1. Germline V CDR1 and CDR2: SGHRS, YFSETQ. V gave up 3 bases and J gave up 0 bases; unmatched junction bases: 8. This CDR3 region has 16 residues. The CDR3 DNA reads TGCGCCAGCAGCTCAGGGGGGCTTCGGATGAACACTGAAGCTTTCTTT. It is translated as CASSSGGLRMNTEAFF. Based on the CDR3 plus reference TRBV5-1 and TRBJ1-1, the full variable domain is KAGVTQTPRYLIKTRGQQVTLSCSPISGHRSVSWYQQTPGQGLQFLFEYFSETQRNKGNFPGRFSGRQFSNSRSEMNVSTLELGDSALYLCASSSGGLRMNTEAFFGQGTRLTVV.

This chain uses TRBV6-6 with TRBJ1-5, with D possibly TRBD1 on 6 matching bases. The CDR3 contains 13 residues. Germline assignment: CDR1 MNHNY and CDR2 SVGAGI (reference sequence). The V end lost 2 bases, the J end lost 6 bases, and 8 bases lay between the germline ends. CDR3 coding DNA: TGTGCCAGCAGTTACCTGGGGGCTCAGCCCCAGCATTTT. Its protein is CASSYLGAQPQHF.

Only one count was recorded for this clone. This sample also contains other DNA sequences that code for the same CDR3. This rearrangement joins TRBV18 to TRBJ2-5, with TRBD1 matching 8 bases. With V trimmed by 3 bases and J by 3 bases, 3 bases remained unmatched. The CDR3 totals 14 residues. Germline lookup yields CDR1 KGHSH and CDR2 LQKENI. This chain's CDR3 is CASSPRTGKETQYF. The CDR3 nucleotides are TGTGCCAGCTCACCGAGGACAGGGAAAGAGACCCAGTACTTC. Looking up the rest from reference TRBV18 and TRBJ2-5 gives the full variable domain: NAGVMQNPRHLVRRRGQEARLRCSPMKGHSHVYWYRQLPEEGLKFMVYLQKENIIDESGMPKERFSAEFPKEGPSILRIQQVVRGDSAAYFCASSPRTGKETQYFGPGTRLLVL.

The V and J genes are TRBV7-9 and TRBJ2-3; possible D gene TRBD2, 5 bases. This CDR3 comprises 15 residues. V dropped 2 bases and J dropped 8 bases, with 17 bases sitting between them. The V gene's germline CDR1 is SEHNR and CDR2 FQNEAQ (reference sequence). The CDR3 nucleotides are TGTGCCAGCAGCTTAAACGTGGTGAGGGAAGGTACGCAGTATTTT. Protein: CASSLNVVREGTQYF.

This clone has only a few counts. In DNA, the CDR3 is TGTGCCACCAGTGATTATGGACAGGGAAAAGAGACCCAGTACTTC. As protein: CATSDYGQGKETQYF. The chain is built from TRBV24-1 and TRBJ2-5; 8 bases match TRBD1. Losses at the gene ends were 2 bases for V and 3 bases for J; bases not matched to a gene: 4. The CDR3 length is 15 residues. The germline V gene has CDR1 KGHDR and CDR2 SFDVKD.

The rearrangement uses TRBV7-9 and TRBJ2-7; TRBD2 is a possible D gene (6 bases). V was clipped by 3 bases and J by 3 bases, with 12 bases between them. CDR3 length: 14 residues. Per the germline V gene, CDR1 is SEHNR and CDR2 is FQNEAQ (reference sequence). The chain's CDR3 is CASSLGLQSYEQYF. The CDR3 DNA sequence: TGTGCCAGCAGCTTGGGACTCCAGAGCTACGAGCAGTACTTC.

The chain is built from TRBV3-1 (or the pseudogene TRBV3-2) and TRBJ2-7; D might be TRBD1 (6 bases). Germline V gives CDR1 LGHDT, CDR2 YNNKEL (reference sequence). The CDR3 has 14 amino acids. Trimming took 2 bases from V and 3 from J, leaving 11 bases between them. The CDR3 DNA reads as TGTGCCAGCAGCCAACGGGGACATCGCTACGAGCAGTACTTC. Its protein product is CASSQRGHRYEQYF.